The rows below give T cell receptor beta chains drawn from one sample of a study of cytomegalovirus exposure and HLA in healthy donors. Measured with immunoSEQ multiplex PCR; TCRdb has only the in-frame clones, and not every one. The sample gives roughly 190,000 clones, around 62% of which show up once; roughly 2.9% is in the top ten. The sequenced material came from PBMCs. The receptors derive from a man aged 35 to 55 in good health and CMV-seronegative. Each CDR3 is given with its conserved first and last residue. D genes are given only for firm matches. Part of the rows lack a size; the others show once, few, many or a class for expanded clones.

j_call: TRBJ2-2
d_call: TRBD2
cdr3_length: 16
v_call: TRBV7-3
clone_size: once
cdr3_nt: TGTGCCAGCAGCTGTCGACTAGCGGGAGTACACGGGGAGCTGTTTTTT
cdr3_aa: CASSCRLAGVHGELFF

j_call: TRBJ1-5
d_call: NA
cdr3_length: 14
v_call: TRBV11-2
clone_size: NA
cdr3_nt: TGTGCCAGCAGCGTAACAAGTGTCAATCAGCCCCAGCATTTT
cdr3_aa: CASSVTSVNQPQHF

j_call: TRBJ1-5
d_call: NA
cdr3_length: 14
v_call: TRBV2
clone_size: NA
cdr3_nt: TGTGCCACCAAGGCAGGGTATGATGGTCAGCCCCAGCATTTT
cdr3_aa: CATKAGYDGQPQHF

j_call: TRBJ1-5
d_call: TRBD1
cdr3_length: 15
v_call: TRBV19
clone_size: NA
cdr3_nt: TGTGCCAGTACCTTTGGGGGACTGGGGACAGGGCCCCAGCATTTT
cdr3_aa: CASTFGGLGTGPQHF

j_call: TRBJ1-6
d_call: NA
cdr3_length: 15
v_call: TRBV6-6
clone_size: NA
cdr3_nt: TGTGCCAGCAGTTACTCCGGCGGGAGAGGTTCACCCCTCCACTTT
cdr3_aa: CASSYSGGRGSPLHF

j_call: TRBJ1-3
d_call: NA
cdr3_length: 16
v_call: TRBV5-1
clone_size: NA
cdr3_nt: TGCGCCAGCAGCTTGGCCCCGGACAGCTCTGGAAACACCATATATTTT
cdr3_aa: CASSLAPDSSGNTIYF

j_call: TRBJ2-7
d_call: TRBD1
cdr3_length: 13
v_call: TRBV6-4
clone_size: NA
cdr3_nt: TGTGCCAGCAGTGACTCGGACAGGGGCGAGCAGTACTTC
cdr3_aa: CASSDSDRGEQYF

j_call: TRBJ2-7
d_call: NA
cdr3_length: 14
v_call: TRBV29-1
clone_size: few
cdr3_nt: TGCAGCGTTAGTATGACAGCTTACTCCTACGAGCAGTACTTC
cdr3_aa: CSVSMTAYSYEQYF

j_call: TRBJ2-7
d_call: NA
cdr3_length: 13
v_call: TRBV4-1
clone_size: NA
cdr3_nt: TGCGCCAGCAGCCAGCGGGGTTCCTACGAGCAGTACTTC
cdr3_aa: CASSQRGSYEQYF

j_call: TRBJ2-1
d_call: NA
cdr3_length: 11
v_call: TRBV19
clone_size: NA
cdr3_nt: TGTGCCAGTAGTATCAGGGATGAGCAGTTCTTC
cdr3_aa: CASSIRDEQFF

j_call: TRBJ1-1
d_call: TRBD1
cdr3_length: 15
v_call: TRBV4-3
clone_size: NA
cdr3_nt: TGCGCCAGCAGCCAACGGACAGGGGGGGACACTGAAGCTTTCTTT
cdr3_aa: CASSQRTGGDTEAFF

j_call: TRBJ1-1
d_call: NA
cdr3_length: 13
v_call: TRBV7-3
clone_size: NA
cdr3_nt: TGTGCCAGCAGCTTCAACAGGGCCACTGAAGCTTTCTTT
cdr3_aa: CASSFNRATEAFF

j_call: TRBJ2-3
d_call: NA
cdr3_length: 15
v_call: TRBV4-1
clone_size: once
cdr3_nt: TGCGCCAGCAGCCAGGCTAGCTTAAGAACAGATACGCAGTATTTT
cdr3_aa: CASSQASLRTDTQYF

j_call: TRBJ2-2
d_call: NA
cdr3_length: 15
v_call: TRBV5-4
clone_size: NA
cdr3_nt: TGTGCCAGCAGCTTGGGGGGGCGTACCACCGGGGAGCTGTTTTTT
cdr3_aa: CASSLGGRTTGELFF

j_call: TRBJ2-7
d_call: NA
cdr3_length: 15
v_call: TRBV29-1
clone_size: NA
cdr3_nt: TGCAGCGTGGGCCAGGGTCTCCACCGTCCCTACGAGCAGTACTTC
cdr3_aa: CSVGQGLHRPYEQYF

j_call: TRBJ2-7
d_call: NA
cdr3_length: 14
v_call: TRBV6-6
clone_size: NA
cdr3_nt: TGTGCCAGCAGCCAAAAAGGGGTTTCCTACGAGCAGTACTTC
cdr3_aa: CASSQKGVSYEQYF